The rows below give T cell receptor beta chains drawn from one sample of a study of identical twins. TCRdb reprocessed the 5' RACE reads via MiXCR and lists one record per CDR3 protein. This sample has some 560,000 distinct CDR3 sequences, with just under 10% found just once. A further study also used this sample, focusing on yellow fever vaccine responses in identical twins.

The sample taken for sequencing was PBMCs. Every receptor here comes from a woman between 18 and 29 years old in good health. CDR3s include the opening cysteine and the closing phenylalanine or tryptophan. Fields, in order: J gene, clone size, D gene, CDR3 length, V gene, CDR3 DNA, CDR3 protein. A D gene is named only where the DNA matches it firmly. Expanded clones get a size class; other rows say once, few or many, or leave the size out.

>TRBJ2-6|.|.|15|TRBV10-3
TGTGCCATCAGTGAACCGACCTCTGGGGCCAACGTCCTGACTTTC
CAISEPTSGANVLTF
>TRBJ2-7|many|TRBD2|15|TRBV4-3
TGCGCCAGCAGCCAGAGACTAGCGGAACACTACGAGCAGTACTTC
CASSQRLAEHYEQYF
>TRBJ2-7|.|TRBD2|14|TRBV29-1
TGCAGCGTTGAAAGCGGGGAGGGGAGCGACGAGCAGTACTTC
CSVESGEGSDEQYF
>TRBJ2-1|many|.|13|TRBV11-1
TGTGCCAGCAGCCCCCGGGGATCGGACAAGCAGTTCTTC
CASSPRGSDKQFF
>TRBJ2-3|.|.|14|TRBV9
TGTGCCAGCAGCGTAGGTCCGGGCACAGATACGCAGTATTTT
CASSVGPGTDTQYF
>TRBJ2-1|many|.|12|TRBV12-3/TRBV12-4
TGTGCCAGCAGTACGACTAGGCGGCCGCAGTTCTTC
CASSTTRRPQFF
>TRBJ2-7|many|.|16|TRBV4-3
TGCGCCAGCAGGCTAAACCCACAAGACGTAGCCTACGAGCAGTACTTC
CASRLNPQDVAYEQYF
>TRBJ2-7|few|.|16|TRBV7-2
TGTGCCAGCAGCTTAGGGGGCATCAGATCAGGCTACGAGCAGTACTTC
CASSLGGIRSGYEQYF
>TRBJ1-6|many|TRBD1|14|TRBV5-1
TGCGCCAGCAGCCCGGGACAGGCCAATTCACCCCTCCACTTT
CASSPGQANSPLHF
>TRBJ2-3|.|TRBD2|14|TRBV7-2
TGTGCCAGCAGTCAGCGGGGAGCCACAGATACGCAGTATTTT
CASSQRGATDTQYF
>TRBJ2-1|few|.|13|TRBV6-5
TGTGCCAGCAGTTACCCCCTTACAAGGGAGCAGTTCTTC
CASSYPLTREQFF
>TRBJ2-7|few|.|13|TRBV2
TGTGCCAGCAGGTATCCGGGACAAGTTTTTTGGTACTTC
CASRYPGQVFWYF
>TRBJ2-7|.|.|16|TRBV6-2/TRBV6-3
TGTGCCAGCAGTTACTCGATATCTGGAGTAGATGGAGAGCAGTACTTC
CASSYSISGVDGEQYF
>TRBJ2-5|.|TRBD2|16|TRBV6-4
TGTGCCAGCAGTGACTCGGGAGGGAGGGCCGTAGAGACCCAGTACTTC
CASSDSGGRAVETQYF
>TRBJ2-5|.|TRBD1|14|TRBV29-1
TGCAGCGTTGATCTGGGACAGGGGGGAGAGACCCAGTACTTC
CSVDLGQGGETQYF
>TRBJ1-3|many|.|10|TRBV12-3/TRBV12-4
TGTGCCAGCAGTGGAAACACCATATATTTT
CASSGNTIYF
>TRBJ2-7|.|TRBD2|16|TRBV12-3/TRBV12-4
TGTGCCAGCAGTGGGAATAGCGGGCCCTCCCCCTACGAGCAGTACTTC
CASSGNSGPSPYEQYF
>TRBJ1-1|few|.|12|TRBV7-9
TGTGCCAGCACCTCGGTGAACACTGAAGCTTTCTTT
CASTSVNTEAFF
>TRBJ2-7|few|TRBD2|15|TRBV10-3
TGTGCCAGTGAAGACGCTAGCGGGTTGACCTACGAGCAGTACTTC
CASEDASGLTYEQYF
>TRBJ2-1|many|TRBD2|15|TRBV6-5
TGTGCCAGCAGTTACTCGGTGGGACTAACTAACGAGCAGTTCTTC
CASSYSVGLTNEQFF
>TRBJ1-2|.|TRBD1|14|TRBV7-2
TGTGCCAGCAGCTTAAGAGGGGGCGAGGATGGCTACACCTTC
CASSLRGGEDGYTF
>TRBJ2-1|many|TRBD2|14|TRBV11-2
TGTGCCAGCAACAGCGGGGGCTTCTACAATGAGCAGTTCTTC
CASNSGGFYNEQFF
>TRBJ2-3|few|TRBD2|18|TRBV9
TGTGCCAGCAGCGTCACCCTGGTAGCGGGAGTTTCGACAGATACGCAGTATTTT
CASSVTLVAGVSTDTQYF
>TRBJ2-7|many|TRBD2|16|TRBV4-3
TGCGCCAGCAGCCAAGAAGGGCTAGCGGGAGACTACGAGCAGTACTTC
CASSQEGLAGDYEQYF
>TRBJ1-1|many|.|17|TRBV7-9
TGTGCCAGCAGCTTAGGGAGGTCAGGGAAGGGGAACACTGAAGCTTTCTTT
CASSLGRSGKGNTEAFF
>TRBJ2-1|few|.|15|TRBV7-2
TGTGCCAGCAGCCCCGGGGGCCGAAAAAACAATGAGCAGTTCTTC
CASSPGGRKNNEQFF
>TRBJ2-7|.|TRBD1|14|TRBV7-9
TGTGCCAGCAGCTTCGAGGACAGGGTCAACGAGCAGTACTTC
CASSFEDRVNEQYF
>TRBJ2-5|few|TRBD2|18|TRBV11-1
TGTGCCAGCAGCTTATCCCTAGCGGCAATAAAAACCATAGAGACCCAGTACTTC
CASSLSLAAIKTIETQYF
>TRBJ2-7|many|TRBD2|18|TRBV11-2
TGTGCCAGCAGCTCAGGGGGAGGACTAGCGGGAGTTAACAGCGAGCAGTACTTC
CASSSGGGLAGVNSEQYF
>TRBJ2-7|few|.|13|TRBV28
TGTGCCAGCAAAGCCGGGAGTTCCTACGAGCAGTACTTC
CASKAGSSYEQYF
>TRBJ2-1|many|TRBD2|16|TRBV6-2/TRBV6-3
TGTGCCAGCAGTATAGGACTAGCGGGGGCCTACAATGAGCAGTTCTTC
CASSIGLAGAYNEQFF
>TRBJ2-5|.|.|13|TRBV2
TGTGCCAGTATCCGGGACGCCGGGGAGACCCAGTACTTC
CASIRDAGETQYF
>TRBJ2-5|few|.|12|TRBV21-1
TGTGCCAGCAAAGGGAACCAAGAGACCCAGTACTTC
CASKGNQETQYF
>TRBJ2-1|many|.|13|TRBV29-1
TGCAGCGTTGACGCATCGACTACAATGAAGCAGTTCTTC
CSVDASTTMKQFF
>TRBJ2-5|few|TRBD2|15|TRBV6-1
TGTGTCAGCAGACCCCCCGGGGGGGGACAAGAGACCCAGTACTTC
CVSRPPGGGQETQYF
>TRBJ2-7|few|.|13|TRBV11-3
TGTGCCAGCAGCTTAGGGACAACCGGAGAGCAGTACTTC
CASSLGTTGEQYF
>TRBJ2-2|.|.|16|TRBV12-3/TRBV12-4
TGTGCCAGCAGACCCGCGTTAGAGATACACACCGGGGAGCTGTTTTTT
CASRPALEIHTGELFF
>TRBJ2-3|many|.|14|TRBV10-3
TGTGCCATCATGTTGGGGGATAGCACAGATACGCAGTATTTT
CAIMLGDSTDTQYF
>TRBJ2-5|.|.|14|TRBV6-2/TRBV6-3
TGTGCCAGCAGCCGACCTAGGTTGAGGGAGACCCAGTACTTC
CASSRPRLRETQYF